The 24 T cell receptor beta chains below come from one sample, sequenced in a study of blood T cell repertoires in COVID-19. Libraries were prepared by immunoSEQ multiplex PCR; TCRdb keeps only in-frame clonotypes and omits some of them. The table shows about 83,000 clones, with 87% occurring only once. Sequencing was performed on peripheral blood. Receptor source: a woman in her 50s with active or convalescent COVID-19.

The gene calls are TRBV7-2 and TRBJ1-5; D uncertain. Germline CDR1 is SGHTA and CDR2 is FQGNSA. The CDR3 extends over 17 amino acids. V lost 1 base, J lost 0 bases, and 13 bases lay in between. The CDR3 region has the DNA TGTGCCAGCAGCTTAGTATTATCGCGTTATAGCAATCAGCCCCAGCATTTT. Translating it yields CASSLVLSRYSNQPQHF. Supplemented by reference TRBV7-2 and TRBJ1-5, the full variable domain reads GAGVSQSPSNKVTEKGKDVELRCDPISGHTALYWYRQSLGQGLEFLIYFQGNSAPDKSGLPSDRFSAERTGGSVSTLTIQRTQQEDSAVYLCASSLVLSRYSNQPQHFGDGTRLSIL.

The CDR3, as DNA: TGTGCCAGCAGCTTATCTAGCGCGGGGGAGCAGTACTTC. Translating it yields CASSLSSAGEQYF. This chain connects TRBV7-2 to TRBJ2-7; a weak D match, TRBD2 (6 bases). CDR3 length: 13 amino acids. Trimming removed 2 bases from V and 7 bases from J, with 12 bases in between. CDR1 SGHTA and CDR2 FQGNSA come from the germline V gene.

This clone has only one observation. The V call is TRBV19, the J call TRBJ1-5; the match to TRBD1 covers 8 bases. Trimming took 3 bases from V and 7 from J; bases not matched to a gene: 5. Looked up from germline, CDR1 is LNHDA and CDR2 is SQIVND (reference sequence). This CDR3 is 14 amino acids long. This chain's CDR3 is CASSIFDRGQPQHF. CDR3 bases: TGTGCCAGTAGTATCTTCGACAGGGGACAGCCCCAGCATTTT.

The rearrangement uses TRBV4-3 and TRBJ1-2; the match to TRBD1 covers 7 bases. Germline V gene sequence: CDR1 LGHNA, CDR2 YSLEER. The CDR3 totals 15 residues. V was pared by 0 bases and J by 2 bases, with 3 bases of the junction left unmatched. The CDR3, as DNA: TGCGCCAGCAGCCAAGATGGCAGGGGGAACTATGGCTACACCTTC. Amino acid sequence: CASSQDGRGNYGYTF.

V usage is TRBV7-2 and J usage is TRBJ2-1; 8 bases align to TRBD1. V shed 5 bases and J 9 bases; nucleotides not matched to a gene: 15. This CDR3 comprises 16 residues. Per the germline V gene, CDR1 is SGHTA and CDR2 is FQGNSA. The CDR3 is CASSQPSPGQGGEQFF. In DNA, the CDR3 is TGTGCCAGCAGCCAACCTTCACCCGGACAGGGCGGTGAGCAGTTCTTC. The variable domain in full, completed from reference TRBV7-2 and TRBJ2-1, reads GAGVSQSPSNKVTEKGKDVELRCDPISGHTALYWYRQSLGQGLEFLIYFQGNSAPDKSGLPSDRFSAERTGGSVSTLTIQRTQQEDSAVYLCASSQPSPGQGGEQFFGPGTRLTVL.

The V call is TRBV5-4, the J call TRBJ1-2, with D possibly TRBD1 on 6 matching bases. This CDR3 is 16 amino acids long. Germline V gives CDR1 SGHNT, CDR2 YYREEE (reference sequence). The V and J ends lost 4 bases and 3 bases respectively, with 19 bases between them. The CDR3 DNA follows: TGTGCCAGCAGCCGGGGGGCGTGGGGCGATGACTATGGCTACACCTTC. It yields the protein CASSRGAWGDDYGYTF.

In this sample, this clone turned up once. The rearrangement joins TRBV28 to TRBJ2-5; D is perhaps TRBD1 (7 bases). CDR3 length equals 14 residues. The germline V gene encodes CDR1 MDHEN and CDR2 SYDVKM. The V gene lost 2 bases and the J gene lost 4 bases, with 11 bases spanning the gap. The CDR3: CASSLRQGGETQYF. CDR3 sequence (DNA): TGTGCCAGCAGTTTAAGGCAGGGGGGAGAGACCCAGTACTTC.

The chain links TRBV3-1 (or the pseudogene TRBV3-2) to TRBJ1-1; D is perhaps TRBD1 (6 bases). The CDR3 loop spans 14 amino acids. V lost 4 bases, J lost 0 bases, and 9 bases lay in between. The germline V gene has CDR1 LGHDT and CDR2 YNNKEL (reference sequence). The CDR3 DNA is TGTGCCAGCAGCCCCAGGGGCTTGAACACTGAAGCTTTCTTT. This codes for CASSPRGLNTEAFF.

This chain links TRBV9 with TRBJ1-1; D not resolved. The CDR3 length is 16 residues. The ends were cut back, 0 bases at V and 0 bases at J, with 12 bases in the middle. From germline, CDR1 is SGDLS and CDR2 YYNGEE. CDR3 amino acids: CASSVGGRVMNTEAFF. The CDR3 region has the DNA TGTGCCAGCAGCGTAGGCGGGAGAGTCATGAACACTGAAGCTTTCTTT.

The rearrangement joins TRBV29-1 to TRBJ2-3; TRBD1 might be the D (6 bases). CDR3 length: 13 residues. Germline loops: CDR1 SQVTM, CDR2 ANQGSEA. Between the trimmed V and J ends, which lost 7 bases and 7 bases, there was a span of 18 bases. The CDR3 loop reads CSGTGRLGYTQYF. Written as DNA, the CDR3 is TGCAGCGGAACAGGGCGGCTAGGATATACGCAGTATTTT.

The V call is TRBV28, the J call TRBJ2-5; D is unclear. Per germline, CDR1 MDHEN and CDR2 SYDVKM. There are 12 residues in the CDR3. V was clipped by 8 bases and J by 4 bases, with 11 bases between them. For the CDR3, the DNA is TGTGCCAGCTTTAGTATCGGAGAGACCCAGTACTTC. It is translated as CASFSIGETQYF.

The chain couples TRBV7-2 to TRBJ1-1; D is perhaps TRBD1 (5 bases). The CDR3 extends over 15 amino acids. In germline, CDR1 is SGHTA, CDR2 FQGNSA. The V gene lost 1 base and the J gene lost 0 bases, with 9 bases spanning the gap. Here the CDR3 reads CASSLGGVLNTEAFF. The CDR3 DNA sequence: TGTGCCAGCAGCTTAGGGGGGGTTCTGAACACTGAAGCTTTCTTT.

This chain connects TRBV7-6 to TRBJ1-2; the D is unclear. The ends were cut back, 5 bases at V and 4 bases at J, with 17 bases in the middle. The germline V gene has CDR1 SGHVS and CDR2 FNYEAQ. The CDR3 is 15 amino acids. DNA for the CDR3: TGTGCCAGCAGCCCCGGACTCCTGGAAGGCTATGGCTACACCTTC. It yields the protein CASSPGLLEGYGYTF.

The sample holds one count of this clone. The chain recombines TRBV9 with TRBJ2-5, with D possibly TRBD1 on 5 matching bases. Germline assignment: CDR1 SGDLS and CDR2 YYNGEE. V lost 4 bases to trimming and J lost 5 bases, with 15 bases between them. The CDR3 consists of 14 residues. CDR3 sequence reads: CASSPNAGQETQYF. The CDR3 DNA reads as TGTGCCAGCAGCCCAAACGCAGGGCAGGAGACCCAGTACTTC.

In this sample, this clone turned up a few times. This chain links TRBV9 with TRBJ1-1; D call uncertain. The V gene's germline CDR1 is SGDLS and CDR2 YYNGEE. This CDR3 region has 14 residues. Trimming stripped 1 base from V and 7 bases from J, with 14 bases between. The CDR3 region has the DNA TGTGCCAGCAGCGTAAGTACAGATAGATATGAAGCTTTCTTT. Translated: CASSVSTDRYEAFF.

The chain links TRBV2 to TRBJ2-6; D unresolved. Trimming pared 7 bases from V and 0 bases from J, leaving 13 bases between. Looked up from germline, CDR1 is SNHLY and CDR2 is FYNNEI. The CDR3 totals 16 residues. Here the CDR3 reads CASKEGVNSGANVLTF. The CDR3 DNA sequence: TGTGCCAGCAAGGAAGGAGTGAACTCTGGGGCCAACGTCCTGACTTTC.

In its sample, this clone was seen once. The gene calls are TRBV11-2 and TRBJ2-1; the D gene is possibly TRBD2 (7 bases). V dropped 3 bases and J dropped 4 bases, with 16 bases sitting between them. This CDR3 contains 16 residues. CDR1 and CDR2 from the germline V gene are SGHAT and FQNNGV. CDR3 coding DNA: TGTGCCAGCAGCTTGAGGGGGGGAGCGGGGTACAATGAGCAGTTCTTC. Protein product: CASSLRGGAGYNEQFF.

V gene TRBV9 combines with J gene TRBJ1-2; a possible D gene is TRBD1 (5 bases). Looked up from germline, CDR1 is SGDLS and CDR2 is YYNGEE. V was cut by 2 bases and J by 5 bases, with 19 bases left in between. This CDR3 is 16 amino acids long. Written as DNA, the CDR3 is TGTGCCAGCAGCGTCGAGCACAGGAGAATGGGATATGGCTACACCTTC. Residues: CASSVEHRRMGYGYTF.

The chain uses TRBV5-6 and TRBJ1-2, with TRBD1 matching 7 bases. Per germline, CDR1 SGHDT and CDR2 YYEEEE. V dropped 6 bases and J dropped 9; count of bases not matched to a gene: 8. CDR3 length: 12 amino acids. CDR3 DNA sequence: TGTGCCAGCACCATCCAGGGGGTGAGCTACACCTTC. This codes for CASTIQGVSYTF.

The chain has TRBV7-3 and TRBJ2-3; 7 nucleotides align to TRBD2. This CDR3 is 15 amino acids long. After removal of 2 bases from V and 3 bases from J, the junction contained 5 bases not matched to a gene. Looked up from germline, CDR1 is SGHTA and CDR2 is FQGTGA. CDR3 amino acids: CASSLSGLVTDTQYF. DNA for the CDR3: TGTGCCAGCAGCTTATCTGGACTAGTTACAGATACGCAGTATTTT. The variable domain in full, with the rest retrieved from reference TRBV7-3 and TRBJ2-3, is GAGVSQTPSNKVTEKGKYVELRCDPISGHTALYWYRQSLGQGPEFLIYFQGTGAADDSGLPNDRFFAVRPEGSVSTLKIQRTERGDSAVYLCASSLSGLVTDTQYFGPGTRLTVL.

Concerning this clone itself: One junction end disagrees with the germline gene, perhaps due to a read error. The CDR3, as DNA: TGTGCCAGCAGTGAAGCCCAACAGGGGGCCGGCGGGGGATTT. It translates to CASSEAQQGAGGGF. The genes are TRBV2 and TRBJ1-1, with 9 bases lining up with TRBD1. In germline, CDR1 is SNHLY, CDR2 FYNNEI. This CDR3 has 14 amino acids.

J is TRBJ1-2 and V is TRBV19; 7 positions match TRBD1. Trimming removed 9 bases from V and 10 bases from J; junction bases left unmatched: 14. Germline-derived CDR1 and CDR2 are LNHDA and SQIVND (reference sequence). This CDR3 is built from 13 residues. Here the CDR3 reads CASQSKDRPFYTF. The CDR3 DNA is TGTGCCAGCCAATCAAAGGACAGGCCTTTCTACACCTTC.

The V call is TRBV7-6, the J call TRBJ1-1; D is unresolved. This CDR3 has 13 residues. Between the trimmed V and J ends, which lost 5 bases and 7 bases, there was a span of 14 bases. In germline, CDR1 is SGHVS, CDR2 FNYEAQ. In nucleotides, the CDR3 is TGTGCCAGCAGCCCGGCGGAGGGCGTTGAAGCTTTCTTT. Protein product: CASSPAEGVEAFF.

The chain is built from TRBV6-5 and TRBJ1-2, with 7 bases matching TRBD1. Trimming took 0 bases from V and 7 from J; bases not matched to a gene: 2. CDR3 length: 13 residues. Germline V CDR1 and CDR2: MNHEY, SVGAGI. The CDR3 DNA sequence: TGTGCCAGCAGTTACTCCACAGGGGCTGGCTACACCTTC. This sequence encodes CASSYSTGAGYTF.